This TCR beta chain was sequenced during a study of T cells in Graves' hyperthyroidism and ophthalmopathy. The study's findings and limits: From stable hyperthyroidism, ophthalmopathy was set apart by a 13 V-J model. It was a median approximately 6.9 months before onset that the model predicted ophthalmopathy.

What was amplified from RNA transcripts were TCR beta CDR3 regions. Researchers ran a first-round RT-PCR on the TCR CDR3 using the HTBI primer set. TCRdb used MiXCR to reprocess the multiplex PCR reads, holding one entry per CDR3 protein. The data show over 650,000 distinct CDR3 sequences, with approximately 42% seen just once and under 8.5% held by the top ten. With respect to this clonotype: What it binds is unknown.

The CDR3 is 13 residues long. The V end lost 6 bases, the J end lost 10 bases, and 15 bases lay between the germline ends. The gene calls are TRBV12-3 or TRBV12-4 and TRBJ1-4; D is ambiguous. Sequencing input: peripheral blood or thyroid tissue (not recorded which). The TCR comes from an adult man with Graves' disease, either hyperthyroidism or ophthalmopathy (not recorded which). The CDR3: CASRLAGMGKLFF. The DNA for the CDR3 is TGTGCCAGCAGATTGGCGGGTATGGGAAAACTGTTTTTT.